These 30 T cell receptor beta chains came from one sample sequenced in a study of response to subunit inactivated influenza vaccine. TCRdb reanalysed the RT-PCR reads using MiXCR and keeps one entry per CDR3 protein. The sample includes a few hundred thousand distinct CDR3 sequences, 9.5% to 15% of them seen just once. The material sequenced was non-naive T cells sorted from PBMCs, taken approximately 15 days before vaccination. Receptor source: a man aged 50 or older who received an inactivated influenza vaccine.

In this sample, this clonotype turned up many times. The rearrangement uses TRBV3-1 and TRBJ2-1, with D uncertain. V was trimmed by 1 base and J by 9 bases, leaving 4 bases between them. The CDR3 is 11 amino acids. Germline V gives CDR1 LGHDT, CDR2 YNNKEL (reference sequence). The CDR3 coding sequence is TGTGCCAGCAGCCAAGGGTTTGAGCAGTTCTTC. Protein: CASSQGFEQFF.

This chain connects TRBV12-3 or TRBV12-4 to TRBJ1-6; no definite D call. V was trimmed by 2 bases and J by 11 bases, leaving 13 bases between them. The CDR3 length is 14 residues. CDR3 sequence (DNA): TGTGCCAGCAGTTTAAGGGAAGGCGGGGCACCCCTCCACTTT. Translation: CASSLREGGAPLHF.

This clonotype was picked up many times. The chain joins TRBV20-1 to TRBJ1-5; D is undetermined. The CDR3 runs 13 residues. In germline, CDR1 is DFQATT, CDR2 SNEGSKA (reference sequence). Trimming pared 0 bases from V and 7 bases from J, leaving 10 bases between. Here the CDR3 DNA reads TGCAGTGCTAGAGATGGGTTACTACAGCCCCAGCATTTT. This gives the protein CSARDGLLQPQHF.

This clonotype has ten or more counts. This chain links TRBV6-2 or TRBV6-3 with TRBJ1-2, with 8 bases lining up with TRBD1. CDR1 MNHEY and CDR2 SVGEGT come from the germline V gene. The CDR3 runs 18 residues. Unmatched junction bases numbered 21, after V lost 5 bases and J lost 7 bases. The CDR3 region has the DNA TGTGCCAGCAGTCAACCCCAGGGGGCGCGTAGAATCGCCGCTGGCTACACCTTC. Amino acids: CASSQPQGARRIAAGYTF.

The CDR3: CASSLAHQETQYF. The CDR3 DNA reads TGTGCCAGCAGCTTAGCCCACCAAGAGACCCAGTACTTC. The chain couples TRBV7-8 to TRBJ2-5; D unresolved. V dropped 0 bases and J dropped 0 bases, with 2 bases sitting between them. CDR1 is SGHVS and CDR2 is FQNEAQ in the germline V gene. The CDR3 sequence is 13 residues long.

J is TRBJ2-5 and V is TRBV6-2 or TRBV6-3; TRBD2 agrees at 8 bases. J lost 5 bases, V lost 7 bases, and 9 bases had no gene match. This CDR3 has 14 residues. Germline-derived CDR1 and CDR2 are MNHEY and SVGEGT. CDR3 nucleotides: TGTGCCAGCACCGAGCGGGGGACCGGTGAGACCCAGTACTTC. Encoded protein: CASTERGTGETQYF.

The chain has TRBV20-1 and TRBJ2-5, with D perhaps TRBD1 (5 bases). This CDR3 has 11 amino acids. Germline values: CDR1 DFQATT, CDR2 SNEGSKA (reference sequence). V was shortened by 6 bases and J by 7 bases, with 12 bases between the two germline ends. The CDR3: CSAPRAGTQYF. The DNA for the CDR3 is TGCAGTGCCCCCAGGGCCGGGACCCAGTACTTC.

At least ten counts were recorded for this clonotype. The chain has TRBV18 and TRBJ2-3; 7 nucleotides match TRBD1. Germline V gene data show CDR1 as KGHSH and CDR2 as LQKENI. CDR3 length: 14 residues. Germline trimming cut 8 bases from V and 0 bases from J; bases unmatched to any gene: 5. DNA for the CDR3: TGTGCCAGCAGCCCGGGACAGAGCACAGATACGCAGTATTTT. Translation: CASSPGQSTDTQYF.

This clonotype was detected only a few times. The chain combines TRBV5-1 with TRBJ2-1, with no clear D. The CDR3 has 15 amino acids. CDR1 SGHRS and CDR2 YFSETQ come from the germline V gene. Trimming took off 0 bases at V and 6 bases at J, with 13 bases between the two ends. CDR3 coding DNA: TGCGCCAGCAGCTTGGGGCAGGCCACTCGCAATGAGCAGTTCTTC. Its protein is CASSLGQATRNEQFF.

The rearrangement joins TRBV29-1 to TRBJ2-4, with TRBD2 identical over 8 bases. The germline CDR1 and CDR2 sequences are SQVTM and ANQGSEA. The CDR3 is 15 residues long. V lost 0 bases, J lost 3 bases, and 4 bases stayed unmatched. CDR3 protein: CSVEELGLGKNIQYF. CDR3 nucleotides: TGCAGCGTTGAAGAATTGGGACTAGGCAAAAACATTCAGTACTTC.

This clonotype turned up a few times. The J gene is TRBJ1-2, the V gene TRBV12-3 or TRBV12-4; maybe TRBD1 (5 bases). With 2 bases removed from V and 13 bases from J, the gap between germline ends came to 14 bases. The CDR3 is 12 residues long. The CDR3 region is CASSLSAGSVTF. DNA for the CDR3: TGTGCCAGCAGTTTATCGGCAGGGTCGGTCACCTTC.

This clonotype was counted at least ten times. This chain joins TRBV2 and TRBJ1-5, with D tentatively TRBD1 (6 bases). Germline V lookup: CDR1 SNHLY, CDR2 FYNNEI. The CDR3 totals 14 residues. V shed 9 bases and J shed 2 bases, with 14 bases lying between them. CDR3 coding DNA: TGTGCCAGTGAACAGGGAGGGGGCAATCAGCCCCAGCATTTT. Its protein is CASEQGGGNQPQHF.

This clonotype was observed a handful of times. This rearrangement joins TRBV4-2 to TRBJ1-4, with D uncertain. CDR1 is LGHNA, CDR2 YNFKEQ, per germline. This CDR3 spans 14 amino acids. V lost 0 bases and J 7 bases, leaving 9 bases between the germline ends. The CDR3: CASSQDGFGEKLFF. The CDR3 DNA sequence: TGTGCCAGCAGCCAAGACGGGTTTGGTGAAAAACTGTTTTTT.

The chain uses TRBV4-2 and TRBJ2-7; TRBD2 matches 8 bases. Germline CDR1 and CDR2: LGHNA and YNFKEQ. Trimming removed 0 bases from V and 7 bases from J; junction bases left unmatched: 8. This CDR3 region has 15 residues. The CDR3 loop is CASSQDLAGGREQYF. CDR3 nucleotides: TGTGCCAGCAGCCAAGATCTAGCGGGTGGGCGGGAGCAGTACTTC.

This clonotype was seen repeatedly, ten times or more. This chain joins TRBV7-2 and TRBJ1-2, with a tentative D call TRBD1 (6 bases). The CDR3 sequence is 15 residues long. V was clipped by 5 bases and J by 4 bases, with 17 bases between them. Germline assignment: CDR1 SGHTA and CDR2 FQGNSA. The CDR3 DNA reads TGTGCCAGCAGCCCTCGGACAGATGGGGCCTATGGCTACACCTTC. Translating gives CASSPRTDGAYGYTF.

The CDR3 sequence: CAWSFRIDEQFF. The CDR3 bases are TGTGCCTGGAGTTTTAGGATCGATGAGCAGTTCTTC. The chain uses TRBV30 and TRBJ2-1; D is unclear. CDR3 length: 12 amino acids. Trimming took off 2 bases at V and 8 bases at J, with 10 bases between the two ends. Germline CDR1 reads GTSNPN; CDR2 reads SVGIG (reference sequence).

This chain joins TRBV5-1 and TRBJ2-3; D gene uncertain. Germline assignment: CDR1 SGHRS and CDR2 YFSETQ. The CDR3 runs to 13 residues. V gave up 9 bases and J gave up 0 bases, with 11 bases separating them. This CDR3 is CATSVWSTDTQYF. Here the CDR3 DNA reads TGCGCCACCTCGGTTTGGAGCACAGATACGCAGTATTTT.

Regarding this clonotype: With a much larger clone just one base away, this may be a read error. The chain employs TRBV5-1 and TRBJ2-2, with 7 bases lining up with TRBD2. The CDR3 is 15 residues long. The germline V gene has CDR1 SGHRS and CDR2 YFSETQ. V was pared by 4 bases and J by 8 bases, with 11 bases of the junction left unmatched. CDR3 DNA sequence: TGCGCCAGCAGCCCCAGGATTAGCGGGCAAGGGGAGCTGTTTTTT. It codes for CASSPRISGQGELFF.

This clonotype occurred many times. V gene TRBV20-1 combines with J gene TRBJ2-7; TRBD2 aligns across 11 bases. From germline, CDR1 is DFQATT and CDR2 SNEGSKA (reference sequence). This CDR3 has 19 residues. With V trimmed by 0 bases and J by 7 bases, 20 bases remained unmatched. The CDR3 DNA follows: TGCAGTGCTAGAGAGGCCTACTCACGGGGAGGTAGCGGGAGGGGTGAGCAGTACTTC. Translating gives CSAREAYSRGGSGRGEQYF.

This clonotype was counted at least ten times. The chain has TRBV5-6 and TRBJ1-2; no definite D call. Trimming took 0 bases from V and 0 from J, leaving 9 bases between them. This CDR3 spans 15 amino acids. The germline V gene has CDR1 SGHDT and CDR2 YYEEEE. CDR3: CASSLGRRANYGYTF. The CDR3 coding sequence is TGTGCCAGCAGCTTGGGACGTAGAGCTAACTATGGCTACACCTTC.

This clonotype has at least ten counts. The J gene is TRBJ2-2, the V gene TRBV3-1; 11 bases fit TRBD1. With V trimmed by 0 bases and J by 6 bases, 9 bases remained unmatched. Germline V gene sequence: CDR1 LGHDT, CDR2 YNNKEL (reference sequence). This CDR3 has 18 amino acids. The CDR3 here is CASSQEGCWDRGSGELFF. The CDR3 DNA sequence: TGTGCCAGCAGCCAAGAGGGGTGCTGGGACAGGGGGTCCGGGGAGCTGTTTTTT.

This clonotype came up many times. The J gene is TRBJ2-1, the V gene TRBV5-1, with D possibly TRBD2 on 6 matching bases. The germline CDR1 and CDR2 sequences are SGHRS and YFSETQ. Trimming took off 7 bases at V and 5 bases at J, with 16 bases between the two ends. The CDR3 extends over 14 amino acids. CDR3 protein: CASSDGGPHNEQFF. The CDR3 DNA reads TGCGCCAGCTCGGACGGGGGACCCCACAATGAGCAGTTCTTC.

This clonotype has a count of ten or more. V usage is TRBV18 and J usage is TRBJ2-5; 8 bases map to TRBD1. This CDR3 spans 17 amino acids. V dropped 4 bases and J dropped 2; count of bases not matched to a gene: 12. Germline V CDR1 and CDR2: KGHSH, LQKENI. The DNA of the CDR3 is TGTGCCAGCTCACGAATTTTGGGGACAGGAATACAAGAGACCCAGTACTTC. Translation: CASSRILGTGIQETQYF. The full variable domain, its missing parts supplied by reference TRBV18 and TRBJ2-5, is NAGVMQNPRHLVRRRGQEARLRCSPMKGHSHVYWYRQLPEEGLKFMVYLQKENIIDESGMPKERFSAEFPKEGPSILRIQQVVRGDSAAYFCASSRILGTGIQETQYFGPGTRLLVL.

This clonotype was observed a few times. This chain joins TRBV20-1 and TRBJ2-5, with D possibly TRBD1 on 6 matching bases. CDR3 length equals 14 residues. The V gene's germline CDR1 is DFQATT and CDR2 SNEGSKA (reference sequence). V was trimmed by 0 bases and J by 1 base, leaving 9 bases between them. Here the CDR3 reads CSARDWTAQETQYF. In DNA form, the CDR3 reads TGCAGTGCTAGAGATTGGACAGCCCAAGAGACCCAGTACTTC.

The chain couples TRBV24-1 to TRBJ2-1, with 8 bases lining up with TRBD2. Germline V gene sequence: CDR1 KGHDR, CDR2 SFDVKD. V was clipped by 3 bases and J by 8 bases; unmatched bases: 5. This CDR3 comprises 14 residues. CDR3 DNA sequence: TGTGCCACCAGTGATCCGGGGGGGGCCTATGAGCAGTTCTTC. Translating it yields CATSDPGGAYEQFF.

The rearrangement links TRBV7-2 to TRBJ1-5, with D possibly being TRBD1 (6 bases). In germline, CDR1 is SGHTA, CDR2 FQGNSA. This CDR3 comprises 15 residues. V gave up 5 bases and J gave up 0 bases, with 11 bases separating them. For the CDR3, the DNA is TGTGCCAGCAGCCACAGGACAGTTAGCAATCAGCCCCAGCATTTT. It codes for CASSHRTVSNQPQHF.

The chain has TRBV3-1 and TRBJ1-4, with a possible D match to TRBD1 (5 bases). Per germline, CDR1 LGHDT and CDR2 YNNKEL (reference sequence). The CDR3 contains 16 residues. V was shortened by 4 bases and J by 2 bases, with 14 bases between the two germline ends. The CDR3 DNA reads TGTGCCAGCAGCCTCCACGGGGGAAGCACTAATGAAAAACTGTTTTTT. Amino acid sequence: CASSLHGGSTNEKLFF.

The chain employs TRBV11-2 and TRBJ2-1, with D unclear. The CDR3 sequence is 11 residues long. Trimming stripped 2 bases from V and 10 bases from J, with 6 bases between. Per the germline V gene, CDR1 is SGHAT and CDR2 is FQNNGV. CDR3 nucleotides: TGTGCCAGCAGCTTACACGGGGAGCAGTTCTTC. Its protein product is CASSLHGEQFF.

This clonotype has a count of ten or more. The chain employs TRBV4-3 and TRBJ2-3; D is perhaps TRBD1 (6 bases). V gave up 0 bases and J gave up 3 bases, with 16 bases separating them. This CDR3 has 17 amino acids. Germline V gene lookup returns CDR1 LGHNA and CDR2 YSLEER. This CDR3 reads CASSQDFRGPGTDTQYF. In nucleotides, the CDR3 is TGCGCCAGCAGCCAAGATTTCAGGGGCCCGGGTACAGATACGCAGTATTTT.

In this sample, this clonotype turned up many times. The chain combines TRBV5-1 with TRBJ2-3, with D possibly matching TRBD1 (6 bases). The CDR3 has 16 residues. Germline V gives CDR1 SGHRS, CDR2 YFSETQ. The V and J ends lost 0 bases and 3 bases respectively, with 14 bases between them. The CDR3 nucleotides are TGCGCCAGCAGCTTGGGTTTGGGGGCTTCAACAGATACGCAGTATTTT. Translating gives CASSLGLGASTDTQYF.